The rows below give T cell receptor beta chains drawn from one sample of a study of breast tumors, draining lymph nodes, adjacent tissues. MiXCR, run by TCRdb on the multiplex PCR reads, gives a single entry per CDR3 protein. The sample records approximately 250,000 distinct CDR3 sequences, 34% being singletons. The sample consisted of axillary lymph node tissue. The receptor source for this set is a female donor with breast cancer. Some clones in this sample may be carry-over from other donors' samples. Each CDR3 is given with its conserved first and last residue.

TRBV5-1	TRBJ1-4	CASSLQGLREKLFF
TRBV6-6	TRBJ2-2	CASSYPGQGRKGELFF
TRBV7-8	TRBJ2-1	CASTHSGATGGSSEQFF
TRBV6-4	TRBJ2-3	CASSYSRDTDTQYF
TRBV7-8	TRBJ1-6	CASSLGSNQPLHF
TRBV20-1	TRBJ2-7	CSAGLASSYEQYF
TRBV2	TRBJ2-3	CASNPDLGAQYF
TRBV13	TRBJ2-5	CASSYRGAQETQYF
TRBV6-6	TRBJ2-7	CACSPGQAYEQYF
TRBV14	TRBJ1-1	CASSQWVGTEAFF
TRBV10-3	TRBJ2-7	CAISGTNYEQYF
TRBV19	TRBJ1-6	CASAREGGGFSPLHF
TRBV20-1	TRBJ2-1	CSARDRNSYNEQFF
TRBV10-3	TRBJ1-1	CAISEWQGAFF
TRBV30	TRBJ1-1	CAWRGQGSTEAFF
TRBV25-1	TRBJ1-2	CAREQPGSYGYTF
TRBV9	TRBJ1-5	CASSVDIGSQPQPF
TRBV2	TRBJ2-7	CASRVMGQGAYEQYF
TRBV7-9	TRBJ1-3	CASSLANTVSGNTIYF
TRBV7-7	TRBJ1-6	CASSLGGDSPLHF
TRBV28	TRBJ2-7	CASSLTGTTYEQYF
TRBV5-5	TRBJ2-7	CASSFHLRQTYEQYF
TRBV20-1	TRBJ2-2	CSASRGNGELFF
TRBV9	TRBJ1-4	CASSVEDRVEGKLFF
TRBV6-4	TRBJ2-2	CASRYGELFF
TRBV7-2	TRBJ2-4	CASSPSRFAKNIQYF
TRBV5-5	TRBJ2-7	CASSLTGDSSYEQYF
TRBV15	TRBJ1-6	CARVQGAPSPLHF
TRBV30	TRBJ1-5	CAWSRAGNQPQHF
TRBV7-9	TRBJ1-4	CASSLSRGRIGDEKLFF
TRBV20-1	TRBJ2-1	CSARDPVGGNEQFF
TRBV10-2	TRBJ2-1	CASRLGTDSYNEQFF
TRBV6-5	TRBJ2-5	CASSQVPGTQYF
TRBV28	TRBJ2-7	CASTLTGVPYEQYF
TRBV4-1	TRBJ1-4	CASSQENRSNEKLFF
TRBV5-1	TRBJ2-2	CASSLQGLAGAGELFF
TRBV6-4	TRBJ2-7	CASSHWAGASSYEQYF
TRBV20-1	TRBJ1-5	CSASGAGGGRGCNQPQHF
TRBV6-2/TRBV6-3	TRBJ2-1	CASSTRLSVNNEQFF
TRBV7-9	TRBJ1-2	CASSLGGGAYGYTF
TRBV15	TRBJ1-6	CATSRDSSYNSPLHF